What follows are 14 T cell receptor beta chains derived from one specimen sequenced in a study of blood T cells in healthy people across ages. The use of a sample-barcoded 5' primer and a J-beta primer mix characterized a second PCR of roughly 6 to 11 cycles. One entry per CDR3 protein results from TCRdb running MiXCR on the 5' RACE reads. This repertoire shows 1.5 million to 2 million distinct CDR3 sequences, 28% found once; its top ten account for about 8%. Source material: blood. These receptor sequences come from a woman under 40 in good health.

This clonotype was seen more than once but under ten times. The chain is built from TRBV20-1 and TRBJ2-5; D unresolved. V lost 0 bases and J 2 bases, leaving 10 bases between the germline ends. Germline V gene sequence: CDR1 DFQATT, CDR2 SNEGSKA (reference sequence). CDR3 length: 14 amino acids. Here the CDR3 reads CSARDRVLQETQYF. DNA for the CDR3: TGCAGTGCTAGAGATCGTGTACTACAAGAGACCCAGTACTTC.

The V call is TRBV12-5, the J call TRBJ2-3; D is unresolved. The length of the CDR3 is 14 residues. Trimming took 2 bases from V and 4 from J, leaving 10 bases between them. Germline V gene data show CDR1 as LGHNT and CDR2 as FRNRAP. The CDR3 nucleotides read TGTGCTAGTGGTTTGCCAGCAGGTCCAGATACGCAGTATTTT. Translation: CASGLPAGPDTQYF. The variable domain in full, completed from reference TRBV12-5 and TRBJ2-3, reads DARVTQTPRHKVTEMGQEVTMRCQPILGHNTVFWYRQTMMQGLELLAYFRNRAPLDDSGMPKDRFSAEMPDATLATLKIQPSEPRDSAVYFCASGLPAGPDTQYFGPGTRLTVL.

The chain recombines TRBV7-9 with TRBJ2-1, with D perhaps given as TRBD1 or TRBD2 (5 bases each). CDR3 length equals 15 residues. V was cut by 3 bases and J by 3 bases, with 12 bases left in between. Germline-derived CDR1 and CDR2 are SEHNR and FQNEAQ (reference sequence). The CDR3 bases are TGTGCCAGCAGCTTTAGCGAGACAGTCTACAATGAGCAGTTCTTC. Amino acids: CASSFSETVYNEQFF.

Regarding this clonotype: This may be a read error: a much more frequent sequence differs by one nucleotide. This chain joins TRBV9 and TRBJ2-1; D is tentatively TRBD1 or TRBD2 (5 bases each). The J call could be wrong; TRBJ2-7 is a better fit for the DNA end. CDR3 length: 15 amino acids. Germline V lookup: CDR1 SGDLS, CDR2 YYNGEE. The CDR3 nucleotides are TGTGCCAGCAGCGTCGAGGGGACCCCCTACAATGAGCAGTACTTC. Translation gives CASSVEGTPYNEQYF.

This clonotype was seen a few times. At one end, the junction sequence differs from germline, possibly due to a read error. V is TRBV20-1 and J is TRBJ2-1, with D possibly being TRBD1 or TRBD2 (6 bases each). CDR3 length equals 16 residues. CDR1 is DFQATT, CDR2 SNEGSKA, per germline (reference sequence). CDR3 DNA: TGCAGTGCAGAAGGAGGAGGGGGGAGCTCCTACAATAAGCAGTTCTTC. Translation gives CSAEGGGGSSYNKQFF.

This clonotype was found many times. The rearrangement joins TRBV12-3 or TRBV12-4 to TRBJ2-5; the match to TRBD1 covers 9 bases. The CDR3 has 15 residues. With V trimmed by 4 bases and J by 5 bases, 8 bases remained unmatched. The CDR3 sequence is CASSSRTGARETQYF. The CDR3 DNA is TGTGCCAGCAGTTCGCGGACAGGGGCTCGGGAGACCCAGTACTTC.

The J gene is TRBJ2-2, the V gene TRBV5-1, with 7 positions matching TRBD1. The V gene's germline CDR1 is SGHRS and CDR2 YFSETQ. V shed 3 bases, J shed 5 bases, and the junction held 10 bases outside the gene matches. The CDR3 runs to 16 residues. CDR3 loop: CASSSPKGAVTGELFF. CDR3 bases: TGCGCCAGCAGCTCTCCAAAGGGGGCGGTAACCGGGGAGCTGTTTTTT.

In this sample, this clonotype turned up once. The chain links TRBV2 to TRBJ1-1; the D is unclear. Between the trimmed V and J ends, which lost 5 bases and 6 bases, there was a span of 13 bases. Germline V gene data show CDR1 as SNHLY and CDR2 as FYNNEI. The CDR3 extends over 13 amino acids. The CDR3 reads CASSKNVMPEAFF. The CDR3 DNA reads as TGTGCCAGCAGTAAAAACGTGATGCCTGAAGCTTTCTTT.

Concerning this clonotype itself: Possible read error: a much larger clone is one base away. This chain links TRBV9 with TRBJ1-2; D gene uncertain. The CDR3 has 16 amino acids. The germline CDR1 and CDR2 sequences are SGDLS and YYNGEE. The CDR3 protein is CASSPFDQGSNYGSTF. CDR3 nucleotides: TGTGCCAGCAGCCCTTTCGACCAAGGGTCTAACTATGGCTCCACCTTC.

This clonotype was seen ten or more times. The V call is TRBV7-3, the J call TRBJ2-1; 9 nucleotides agree with TRBD2. There are 16 residues in the CDR3. The trim removed 2 bases at V and 6 bases at J, leaving 8 bases unmatched. Germline CDR1 and CDR2: SGHTA and FQGTGA. In DNA form, the CDR3 reads TGTGCCAGCAGCTTACAGCCTAGCGGGGCAGGCAATGAGCAGTTCTTC. It specifies CASSLQPSGAGNEQFF.

This chain joins TRBV12-3 or TRBV12-4 and TRBJ2-1, with D perhaps assigned TRBD1 or TRBD2 (5 bases each). V was clipped by 6 bases and J by 10 bases, with 28 bases between them. The CDR3 spans 17 residues. In nucleotides, the CDR3 is TGTGCCAGCAGCCCTGCTGGAACTTCTGGGGGTTATGGCGAGCAGTTCTTC. It encodes CASSPAGTSGGYGEQFF.

On this clonotype: A much larger clonotype is one base distant, so this may be a read error. This sequence joins TRBV9 and TRBJ2-1; 10 bases agree with TRBD2. The CDR3 is 15 residues long. Germline-derived CDR1 and CDR2 are SGDLS and YYNGEE. The CDR3: CACSVGLAVNHEQFF. Here the CDR3 DNA reads TGTGCCTGCAGCGTAGGACTAGCGGTAAACCATGAGCAGTTCTTC.

The V and J genes are TRBV3-1 and TRBJ1-2, with a weak D call TRBD1 (5 bases). V was cut by 6 bases and J by 8 bases, with 13 bases left in between. The CDR3 sequence is 12 residues long. The germline gives CDR1 LGHDT, CDR2 YNNKEL (reference sequence). In nucleotides, the CDR3 is TGTGCCAGCAGTCGGGGGAGGGAGGGCTACACCTTC. It codes for CASSRGREGYTF.

The V call is TRBV20-1, the J call TRBJ1-5; D unresolved. V was trimmed by 3 bases and J by 7 bases, leaving 13 bases between them. Per the germline V gene, CDR1 is DFQATT and CDR2 is SNEGSKA (reference sequence). This CDR3 comprises 13 residues. The CDR3 here is CSARIAPSQPQHF. In DNA, the CDR3 is TGCAGTGCTAGGATCGCACCTTCGCAGCCCCAGCATTTT.